Following are 6 T cell receptor beta chains from one sample sequenced in a study of post-analysis software for immune sequencing data. Built from TCR beta cDNA, the libraries had unique molecular identifiers in them. TCRdb re-called the PCR reads through MiXCR, storing one row per CDR3 protein. Among 600,000 to 750,000 distinct CDR3 sequences, roughly three fifths were seen once, and the ten largest hold 10% to 12%. Their cognate antigens are unknown. The study's findings and limits: When patients were compared with controls, 4 or 5 TRBV segments were more frequent, TRBV5-6, TRBV5-1 and TRBV20-1 among them.

The material sequenced was blood. These receptors came from a girl aged 2-10 years with multiple sclerosis.

The chain links TRBV9 to TRBJ1-2, with D unresolved. The CDR3 covers 16 residues. Trimming took 1 base from V and 2 from J, leaving 15 bases between them. From germline, CDR1 is SGDLS and CDR2 YYNGEE. CDR3 in DNA: TGTGCCAGCAGCGTAAGTCCAGCGGAGCTAAACTATGGCTACACCTTC. This translates into CASSVSPAELNYGYTF.

A single count supports this clonotype. Germline and junction disagree at one end, which may indicate a read error. This chain uses TRBV6-1 with TRBJ2-3; no reliable D call. CDR1 and CDR2 from the germline V gene are MNHNS and SASEGT. This CDR3 region has 14 residues. The CDR3 sequence: CASREGSNTDTQYF. The CDR3 nucleotides are TGTGCCAGCAGGGAAGGGTCCAACACAGATACGCAGTATTTT.

The chain is built from TRBV24-1 and TRBJ2-2; D gene uncertain. The V and J ends lost 3 bases and 5 bases respectively, with 15 bases between them. Germline V gene data show CDR1 as KGHDR and CDR2 as SFDVKD. CDR3 length equals 16 residues. This chain's CDR3 is CATSDPSVSVTGELFF. The CDR3 coding sequence is TGTGCCACCAGTGATCCTTCCGTTTCAGTTACCGGGGAGCTGTTTTTT.

This rearrangement joins TRBV7-9 to TRBJ2-1; possible D gene TRBD1, 9 bases. From germline, CDR1 is SEHNR and CDR2 FQNEAQ (reference sequence). The CDR3 runs 18 residues. Trimming removed 5 bases at V and 5 bases at J, with 25 bases between. The CDR3 sequence: CASSPKTGGLAGNNEQFF. The CDR3 bases are TGTGCCAGCAGCCCTAAAACAGGGGGCTTAGCGGGAAACAATGAGCAGTTCTTC.

This rearrangement joins TRBV19 to TRBJ2-1, with D perhaps TRBD2 (5 bases). The CDR3 runs to 14 residues. Trimming took off 7 bases at V and 0 bases at J, with 10 bases between the two ends. CDR1 is LNHDA and CDR2 is SQIVND in the germline V gene (reference sequence). CDR3 sequence: CASISSSSYNEQFF. Written as DNA, the CDR3 is TGTGCCAGTATCTCTAGCTCCTCCTACAATGAGCAGTTCTTC. Together with reference TRBV19 and TRBJ2-1, the CDR3 gives the full variable domain: DGGITQSPKYLFRKEGQNVTLSCEQNLNHDAMYWYRQDPGQGLRLIYYSQIVNDFQKGDIAEGYSVSREKKESFPLTVTSAQKNPTAFYLCASISSSSYNEQFFGPGTRLTVL.

The CDR3 DNA sequence: TGTGCCAGCAGTTCGGCGCATGAGCAGTTCTTC. This translates into CASSSAHEQFF. V is TRBV6-2 or TRBV6-3 and J is TRBJ2-1; D unresolved. Germline V lookup: CDR1 MNHEY, CDR2 SVGEGT. Trimming left V 4 bases short and J 8 bases short, with 6 bases between. This CDR3 is 11 amino acids long.